These 29 T cell receptor beta chains were sequenced from one sample in a study of blood T cell repertoires in COVID-19. Here immunoSEQ multiplex PCR was the method, and the copy in TCRdb shows in-frame clones only, minus some. This sample has about 210,000 clones, with about four fifths found just once. Sequencing was carried out using PBMCs or T cells enriched from blood (not recorded which). Source of these receptors: a woman in her 30s who had been exposed to COVID-19.

J is TRBJ1-4 and V is TRBV7-2, with D unclear. V lost 6 bases to trimming and J lost 3 bases, with 8 bases between them. This CDR3 spans 13 amino acids. Germline CDR1 reads SGHTA; CDR2 reads FQGNSA. The CDR3 reads CASRRAANEKLFF. The CDR3 DNA sequence: TGTGCCAGCAGGAGGGCAGCTAATGAAAAACTGTTTTTT.

This clone was recorded once. V and J are TRBV25-1 and TRBJ1-5; 9 bases line up with TRBD1. The ends lost 3 bases at V and 5 bases at J; junction bases unmatched: 2. The CDR3 totals 14 residues. From germline, CDR1 is MGHDK and CDR2 SYGVNS. The CDR3 region has the DNA TGTGCCAGCAGTGAGACAGGGGGGGATCAGCCCCAGCATTTT. It is translated as CASSETGGDQPQHF.

The chain joins TRBV29-1 to TRBJ2-7; tentative D call: TRBD1 (5 bases). The CDR3 is 13 residues long. CDR1 and CDR2 from the germline V gene are SQVTM and ANQGSEA. Trimming took 4 bases from V and 2 from J, leaving 12 bases between them. In DNA form, the CDR3 reads TGCAGCGTTGTCTCCGACAGTACCTACGAGCAGTACTTC. Its translation is CSVVSDSTYEQYF.

This chain links TRBV24-1 with TRBJ2-1; D might be TRBD1 (5 bases). Trimming took 7 bases from V and 5 from J, leaving 17 bases between them. Looked up from germline, CDR1 is KGHDR and CDR2 is SFDVKD. The CDR3 spans 15 residues. The CDR3 nucleotides read TGTGCCACCAGCATTGCAGGGTATCCTAACAATGAGCAGTTCTTC. As protein: CATSIAGYPNNEQFF.

The genes are TRBV5-1 and TRBJ1-4; tentatively, D is TRBD1 (6 bases). The V and J ends lost 3 bases and 2 bases respectively, with 23 bases between them. Germline lookup yields CDR1 SGHRS and CDR2 YFSETQ. The CDR3 is 19 amino acids. The CDR3 region is CASSSQGRARQVTNEKLFF. The CDR3 nucleotides are TGCGCCAGCAGCTCACAGGGTCGGGCAAGGCAAGTGACTAATGAAAAACTGTTTTTT.

J is TRBJ1-1 and V is TRBV7-2; D remains ambiguous. Trimming took off 5 bases at V and 8 bases at J, with 6 bases between the two ends. The CDR3 contains 10 residues. The V gene's germline CDR1 is SGHTA and CDR2 FQGNSA. This chain's CDR3 is CASSIKEAFF. The CDR3 nucleotides are TGTGCCAGCAGCATAAAAGAAGCTTTCTTT.

J is TRBJ1-1 and V is TRBV10-3; TRBD1 might be the D (6 bases). Between the trimmed V and J ends, which lost 2 bases and 0 bases, there was a span of 7 bases. Looked up from germline, CDR1 is ENHRY and CDR2 is SYGVKD. This CDR3 spans 14 amino acids. The CDR3 loop is CAISEPGVNTEAFF. CDR3 in DNA: TGTGCCATCAGTGAGCCAGGGGTGAACACTGAAGCTTTCTTT.

This sequence joins TRBV11-2 and TRBJ1-1; D is unclear. Trimming pared 3 bases from V and 0 bases from J, leaving 14 bases between. Germline-derived CDR1 and CDR2 are SGHAT and FQNNGV. The CDR3 extends over 16 amino acids. The CDR3 DNA reads TGTGCCAGCAGCTTCCGGGGTGGCATCATGAACACTGAAGCTTTCTTT. This codes for CASSFRGGIMNTEAFF.

A single count supports this clone. V and J are TRBV4-1 and TRBJ1-5, with D tentatively TRBD1 (5 bases). V was pared by 0 bases and J by 0 bases, with 9 bases between. CDR3 length: 16 residues. Germline assignment: CDR1 MGHRA and CDR2 YSYEKL. This chain's CDR3 is CASSQDQGYSNQPQHF. The CDR3 coding sequence is TGCGCCAGCAGCCAAGATCAGGGTTATAGCAATCAGCCCCAGCATTTT.

J is TRBJ2-2 and V is TRBV2; the D is unclear. The V gene's germline CDR1 is SNHLY and CDR2 FYNNEI. The CDR3 runs 17 residues. Trimming took off 4 bases at V and 5 bases at J, with 20 bases between the two ends. CDR3 coding DNA: TGTGCCAGCAGTGTAGAAATCGGAGCAGCGTCAACCGGGGAGCTGTTTTTT. The encoded protein is CASSVEIGAASTGELFF.

The chain couples TRBV6-5 to TRBJ2-7, with D perhaps TRBD2 (6 bases). There are 12 residues in the CDR3. V gave up 8 bases and J gave up 4 bases, with 12 bases separating them. Per the germline V gene, CDR1 is MNHEY and CDR2 is SVGAGI. The CDR3 here is CASHTGGYEQYF. The CDR3 region has the DNA TGTGCCAGCCATACTGGAGGGTACGAGCAGTACTTC.

The J gene is TRBJ1-4, the V gene TRBV15; D is possibly TRBD1 (5 bases). The CDR3 totals 13 residues. Trimming left V 3 bases short and J 7 bases short, with 9 bases between. The germline V gene has CDR1 LNHNV and CDR2 YYDKDF (reference sequence). CDR3 nucleotide sequence: TGTGCCACCAGCAGGGGGGGGAGTGAAAAACTGTTTTTT. This gives the protein CATSRGGSEKLFF.

The rearrangement uses TRBV9 and TRBJ2-2, with 9 nucleotides matching TRBD2. The trim removed 0 bases at V and 4 bases at J, leaving 7 bases unmatched. There are 17 residues in the CDR3. Germline CDR1 SGDLS, CDR2 YYNGEE. The CDR3 sequence: CASSVAQRGAVTGELFF. The CDR3 DNA sequence: TGTGCCAGCAGCGTAGCTCAGCGGGGGGCGGTCACCGGGGAGCTGTTTTTT.

The CDR3 loop is CASSLRPGYGYTF. CDR3 nucleotide sequence: TGTGCCAGCAGCTTGAGGCCCGGCTATGGCTACACCTTC. The V and J genes are TRBV7-6 and TRBJ1-2; D gene unclear. Trimming stripped 3 bases from V and 4 bases from J, with 9 bases between. In germline, CDR1 is SGHVS, CDR2 FNYEAQ. This CDR3 contains 13 residues.

This clone was observed a few times. J is TRBJ2-1 and V is TRBV7-8, with D tentatively TRBD1 (5 bases). The CDR3 runs to 15 residues. Looked up from germline, CDR1 is SGHVS and CDR2 is FQNEAQ. Trimming removed 1 base from V and 4 bases from J, with 11 bases in between. CDR3 amino acids: CASSLGTSGYNEQFF. In nucleotides, the CDR3 is TGTGCCAGCAGCTTAGGGACCTCAGGGTACAATGAGCAGTTCTTC.

Comments on this clone: Distinct nucleotide sequences in the sample also encode this CDR3. This rearrangement joins TRBV5-1 to TRBJ1-2, with D perhaps matching TRBD1 (6 bases). This CDR3 contains 14 residues. V lost 4 bases to trimming and J lost 2 bases, with 12 bases between them. In germline, CDR1 is SGHRS, CDR2 YFSETQ. Here the CDR3 DNA reads TGCGCCAGCAGCCCGGGACAAGGGAACTATGGCTACACCTTC. Translating gives CASSPGQGNYGYTF.

This clone was observed once. This chain connects TRBV15 to TRBJ1-5; D gene unclear. The V gene lost 4 bases and the J gene lost 11 bases, with 12 bases spanning the gap. The CDR3 totals 12 residues. CDR1 LNHNV and CDR2 YYDKDF come from the germline V gene (reference sequence). CDR3 DNA sequence: TGTGCCACCAGCACCCCTGATGAGGCCCAGCATTTT. It encodes CATSTPDEAQHF.

This rearrangement joins TRBV7-9 to TRBJ1-6, with D possibly being TRBD1 (5 bases). Germline V gene data show CDR1 as SEHNR and CDR2 as FQNEAQ (reference sequence). V gave up 2 bases and J gave up 3 bases, with 8 bases separating them. The CDR3 contains 15 residues. DNA of the CDR3: TGTGCCAGCAGCTTACAGGGAATCTATAATTCACCCCTCCACTTT. It translates to CASSLQGIYNSPLHF.

This chain links TRBV19 with TRBJ1-4; D uncertain. V lost 5 bases to trimming and J lost 8 bases, with 9 bases between them. Germline V gene sequence: CDR1 LNHDA, CDR2 SQIVND (reference sequence). The CDR3 totals 12 residues. CDR3 nucleotides: TGTGCCAGTAGTGTTCGGCGGGAAAAACTGTTTTTT. Protein product: CASSVRREKLFF.

V and J are TRBV10-3 and TRBJ2-3; the match to TRBD1 covers 10 bases. The CDR3 length is 12 residues. V shed 8 bases, J shed 6 bases, and the junction held 2 bases outside the gene matches. CDR1 is ENHRY, CDR2 SYGVKD, per germline. CDR3 nucleotides: TGTGCCATCGAGGACAGGGGGGATACGCAGTATTTT. This gives the protein CAIEDRGDTQYF.

V and J are TRBV5-1 and TRBJ1-1; possible D gene TRBD1, 6 bases. This CDR3 is 14 amino acids long. CDR1 and CDR2 from the germline V gene are SGHRS and YFSETQ. V was pared by 4 bases and J by 3 bases, with 13 bases between. CDR3: CASSTGHGDTEAFF. The CDR3 nucleotides read TGCGCCAGCAGCACGGGACACGGAGACACTGAAGCTTTCTTT.

Comments on this clone: Other DNA variants within this sample encode the same CDR3. The rearrangement uses TRBV10-3 and TRBJ1-1, with 7 positions matching TRBD1. The germline CDR1 and CDR2 sequences are ENHRY and SYGVKD. The J segment lost 1 base and the V segment lost 5 bases, leaving 4 bases of the junction unmatched. This CDR3 contains 14 residues. The CDR3 DNA sequence: TGTGCCATCAGTACAGGGGACGGGAACACTGAAGCTTTCTTT. Translating gives CAISTGDGNTEAFF.

This clone was observed a single time. This chain links TRBV27 with TRBJ1-6; 8 bases fit TRBD1. CDR1 is MNHEY and CDR2 is SMNVEV in the germline V gene (reference sequence). The CDR3 has 15 amino acids. The J segment lost 9 bases and the V segment lost 5 bases, leaving 9 bases of the junction unmatched. The chain's CDR3 is CASSNNDRGLSPLHF. CDR3 sequence (DNA): TGTGCCAGCAGTAACAACGACAGGGGACTTTCACCCCTCCACTTT.

This chain links TRBV19 with TRBJ2-5; tentatively, D is TRBD2 (5 bases). The length of the CDR3 is 17 residues. Germline loops: CDR1 LNHDA, CDR2 SQIVND (reference sequence). Trimming took 5 bases from V and 0 from J, leaving 19 bases between them. The chain's CDR3 is CASSPGLIPGYQETQYF. CDR3 DNA sequence: TGTGCCAGTAGTCCAGGACTTATCCCGGGGTACCAAGAGACCCAGTACTTC.

This chain uses TRBV3-1 (or the pseudogene TRBV3-2) with TRBJ1-1, with a weak D call TRBD1 (5 bases). CDR3 length equals 15 residues. Looked up from germline, CDR1 is LGHDT and CDR2 is YNNKEL (reference sequence). The V end lost 4 bases, the J end lost 3 bases, and 15 bases lay between the germline ends. The CDR3 loop reads CASSLFQGGDTEAFF. The DNA for the CDR3 is TGTGCCAGCAGCCTTTTCCAGGGCGGGGACACTGAAGCTTTCTTT.

The chain couples TRBV5-6 to TRBJ1-6, with 10 positions matching TRBD1. The ends lost 3 bases at V and 14 bases at J; junction bases unmatched: 11. Germline values: CDR1 SGHDT, CDR2 YYEEEE. The CDR3 is 15 residues long. Written as DNA, the CDR3 is TGTGCCAGCAGCTCAATGACAGGGGGCTCGGCGACCCTCCACTTT. Translation gives CASSSMTGGSATLHF.

The gene calls are TRBV27 and TRBJ1-2; 9 bases match TRBD1. This CDR3 contains 15 residues. CDR1 MNHEY and CDR2 SMNVEV come from the germline V gene (reference sequence). V lost 5 bases to trimming and J lost 5 bases; unmatched junction nucleotides: 9. The CDR3 DNA reads TGTGCCAGCAGTCCCCAGGGGACAGGGTATTATGGCTACACCTTC. Protein product: CASSPQGTGYYGYTF.

The V and J genes are TRBV7-2 and TRBJ2-5; 9 positions match TRBD2. The CDR3 spans 13 residues. The germline gives CDR1 SGHTA, CDR2 FQGNSA. After removal of 5 bases from V and 4 bases from J, the junction contained 2 bases not matched to a gene. DNA of the CDR3: TGTGCCAGCAGCGGCGGGGGGGCAGAGACCCAGTACTTC. Amino acid sequence: CASSGGGAETQYF.

For this clone: This same CDR3 is encoded by further DNA sequences in the sample. V usage is TRBV7-8 and J usage is TRBJ1-1; TRBD1 is a possible D gene (6 bases). The CDR3 is made up of 13 amino acids. Trimming left V 3 bases short and J 2 bases short, with 7 bases between. CDR1 and CDR2 (germline): SGHVS, FQNEAQ. The CDR3 DNA follows: TGTGCCAGCAGCTTGGACAGAAACACTGAAGCTTTCTTT. Its protein is CASSLDRNTEAFF.